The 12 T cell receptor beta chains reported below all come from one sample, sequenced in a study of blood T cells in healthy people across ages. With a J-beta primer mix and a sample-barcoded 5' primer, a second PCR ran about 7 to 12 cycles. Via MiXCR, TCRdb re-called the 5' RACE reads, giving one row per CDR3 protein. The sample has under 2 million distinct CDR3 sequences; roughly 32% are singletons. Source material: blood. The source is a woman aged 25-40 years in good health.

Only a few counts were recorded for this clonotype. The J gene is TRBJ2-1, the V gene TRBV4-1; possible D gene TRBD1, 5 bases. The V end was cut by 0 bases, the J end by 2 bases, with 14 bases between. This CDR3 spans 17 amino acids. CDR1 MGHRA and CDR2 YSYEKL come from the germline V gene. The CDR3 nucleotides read TGCGCCAGCAGCCAAGAAGTGCGGCCCAGGGCCTACAATGAGCAGTTCTTC. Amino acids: CASSQEVRPRAYNEQFF.

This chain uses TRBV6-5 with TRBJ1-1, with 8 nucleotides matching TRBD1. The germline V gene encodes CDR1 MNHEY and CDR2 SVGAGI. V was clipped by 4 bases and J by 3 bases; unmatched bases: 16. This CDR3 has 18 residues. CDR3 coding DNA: TGTGCCAGCAGTTCTACAGCACGGACAGGGCGGTTAGACACTGAAGCTTTCTTT. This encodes CASSSTARTGRLDTEAFF.

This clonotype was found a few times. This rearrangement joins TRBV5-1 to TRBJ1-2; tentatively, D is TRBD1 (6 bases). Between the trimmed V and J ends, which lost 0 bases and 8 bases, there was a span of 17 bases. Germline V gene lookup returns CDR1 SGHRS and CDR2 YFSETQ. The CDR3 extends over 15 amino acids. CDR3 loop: CASSLDITGSGGYTF. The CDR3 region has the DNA TGCGCCAGCAGCTTGGATATAACAGGGTCCGGAGGCTACACCTTC.

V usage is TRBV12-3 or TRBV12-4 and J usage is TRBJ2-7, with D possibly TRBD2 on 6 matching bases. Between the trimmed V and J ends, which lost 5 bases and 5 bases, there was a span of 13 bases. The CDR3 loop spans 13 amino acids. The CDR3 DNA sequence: TGTGCCAGCAGTCCGACTAGTTACCACGAGCAGTACTTC. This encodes CASSPTSYHEQYF.

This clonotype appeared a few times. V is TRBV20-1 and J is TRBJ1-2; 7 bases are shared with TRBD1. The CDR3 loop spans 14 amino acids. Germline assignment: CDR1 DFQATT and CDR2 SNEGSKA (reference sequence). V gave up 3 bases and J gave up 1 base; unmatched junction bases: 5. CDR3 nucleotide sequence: TGCAGTGCTAGGCAACAGGGGTTTAACTATGGCTACACCTTC. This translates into CSARQQGFNYGYTF.

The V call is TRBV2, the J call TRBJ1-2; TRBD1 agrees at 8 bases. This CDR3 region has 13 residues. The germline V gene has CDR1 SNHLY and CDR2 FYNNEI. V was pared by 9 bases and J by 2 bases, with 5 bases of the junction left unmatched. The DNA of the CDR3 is TGTGCCAGTGAGCGGGACAGGAACTATGGCTACACCTTC. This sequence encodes CASERDRNYGYTF.

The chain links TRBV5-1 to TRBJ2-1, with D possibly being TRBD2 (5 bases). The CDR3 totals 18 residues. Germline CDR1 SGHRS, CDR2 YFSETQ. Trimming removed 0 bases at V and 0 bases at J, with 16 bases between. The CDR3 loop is CASSLARERGSSYNEQFF. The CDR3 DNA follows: TGCGCCAGCAGCTTGGCTAGGGAACGGGGAAGCTCCTACAATGAGCAGTTCTTC.

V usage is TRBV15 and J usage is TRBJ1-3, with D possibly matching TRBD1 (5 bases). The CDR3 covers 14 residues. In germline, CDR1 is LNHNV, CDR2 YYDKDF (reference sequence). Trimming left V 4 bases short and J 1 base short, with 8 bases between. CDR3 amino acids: CATSKGMSGNTIYF. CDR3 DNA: TGTGCCACCAGCAAGGGGATGTCTGGAAACACCATATATTTT.

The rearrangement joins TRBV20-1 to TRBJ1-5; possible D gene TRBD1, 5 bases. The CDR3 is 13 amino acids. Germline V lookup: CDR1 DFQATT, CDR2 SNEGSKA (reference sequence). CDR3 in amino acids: CSVNRGVSQPQHF. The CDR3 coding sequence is TGCAGCGTCAATCGGGGGGTGTCTCAGCCCCAGCATTTT.

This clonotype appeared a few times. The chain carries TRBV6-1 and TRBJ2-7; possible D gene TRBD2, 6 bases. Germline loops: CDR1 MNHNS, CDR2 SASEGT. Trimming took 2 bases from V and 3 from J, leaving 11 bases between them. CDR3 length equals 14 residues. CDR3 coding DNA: TGTGCCAGCAGTGAACAAGGACTACACTACGAGCAGTACTTC. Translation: CASSEQGLHYEQYF.

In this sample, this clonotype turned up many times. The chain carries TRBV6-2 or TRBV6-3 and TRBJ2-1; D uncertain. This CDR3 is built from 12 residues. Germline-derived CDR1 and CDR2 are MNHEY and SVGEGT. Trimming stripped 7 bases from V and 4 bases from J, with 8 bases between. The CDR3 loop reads CASKDQYNEQFF. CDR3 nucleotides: TGTGCCAGCAAGGACCAATACAATGAGCAGTTCTTC.

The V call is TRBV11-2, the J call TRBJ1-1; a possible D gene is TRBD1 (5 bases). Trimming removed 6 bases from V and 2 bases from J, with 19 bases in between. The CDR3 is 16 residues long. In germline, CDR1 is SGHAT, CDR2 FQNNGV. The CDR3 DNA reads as TGTGCCAGCAGTTACGGACCCTGGGGGGGAAACACTGAAGCTTTCTTT. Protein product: CASSYGPWGGNTEAFF.